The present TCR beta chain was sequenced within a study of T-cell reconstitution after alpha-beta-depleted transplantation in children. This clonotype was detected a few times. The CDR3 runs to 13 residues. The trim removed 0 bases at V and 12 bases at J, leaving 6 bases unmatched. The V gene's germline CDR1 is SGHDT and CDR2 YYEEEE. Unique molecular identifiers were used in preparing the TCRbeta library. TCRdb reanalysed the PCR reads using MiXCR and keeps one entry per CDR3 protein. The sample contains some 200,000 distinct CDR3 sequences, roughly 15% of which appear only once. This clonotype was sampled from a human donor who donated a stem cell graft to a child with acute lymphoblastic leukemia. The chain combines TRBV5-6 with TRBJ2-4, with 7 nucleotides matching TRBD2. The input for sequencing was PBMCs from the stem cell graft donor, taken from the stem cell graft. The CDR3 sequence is CASSLGTLAAQYF. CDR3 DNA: TGTGCCAGCAGCTTGGGAACGCTAGCGGCTCAGTACTTC.